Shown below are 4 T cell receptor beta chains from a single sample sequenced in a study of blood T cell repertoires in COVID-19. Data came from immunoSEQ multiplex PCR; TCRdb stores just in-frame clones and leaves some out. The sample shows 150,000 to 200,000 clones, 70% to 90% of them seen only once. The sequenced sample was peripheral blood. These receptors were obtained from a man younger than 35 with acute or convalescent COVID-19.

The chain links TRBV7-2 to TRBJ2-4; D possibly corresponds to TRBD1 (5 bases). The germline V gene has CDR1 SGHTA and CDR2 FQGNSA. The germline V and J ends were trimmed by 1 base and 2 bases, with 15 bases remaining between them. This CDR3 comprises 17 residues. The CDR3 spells CASSLGIWGETKNIQYF. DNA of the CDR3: TGTGCCAGCAGCTTAGGTATATGGGGCGAAACCAAAAACATTCAGTACTTC. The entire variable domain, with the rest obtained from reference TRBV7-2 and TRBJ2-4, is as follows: GAGVSQSPSNKVTEKGKDVELRCDPISGHTALYWYRQSLGQGLEFLIYFQGNSAPDKSGLPSDRFSAERTGGSVSTLTIQRTQQEDSAVYLCASSLGIWGETKNIQYFGAGTRLSVL.

As DNA, the CDR3 is TGTGCCAGCAGTTTATTCGAGGGTCAGCCCCAGCATTTT. Translating it yields CASSLFEGQPQHF. The V call is TRBV27, the J call TRBJ1-5; D is uncertain. The germline V gene encodes CDR1 MNHEY and CDR2 SMNVEV (reference sequence). The CDR3 is 13 residues long. Trimming cost V 1 base and J 6 bases, with 7 bases left between them.

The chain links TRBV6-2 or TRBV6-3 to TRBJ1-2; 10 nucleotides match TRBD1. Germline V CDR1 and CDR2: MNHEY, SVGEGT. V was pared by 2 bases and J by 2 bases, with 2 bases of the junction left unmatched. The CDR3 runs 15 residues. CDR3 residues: CASSYPGQGNYGYTF. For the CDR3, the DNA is TGTGCCAGCAGTTACCCGGGACAGGGGAACTATGGCTACACCTTC.

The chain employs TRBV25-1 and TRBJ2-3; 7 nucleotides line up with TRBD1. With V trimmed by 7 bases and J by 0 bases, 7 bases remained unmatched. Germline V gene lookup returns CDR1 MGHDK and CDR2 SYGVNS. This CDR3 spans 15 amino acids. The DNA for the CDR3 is TGTGCCAGCACGATCGGGACAGCAAGCACAGATACGCAGTATTTT. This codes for CASTIGTASTDTQYF.